The 27 T cell receptor beta chains given below trace back to one sample, sequenced in a study of cytomegalovirus exposure and HLA in healthy donors (dated 2017 in TCRdb). The library came from the immunoSEQ multiplex PCR assay. Not all clones reach the TCRdb copy of this immuneACCESS table, which keeps in-frame sequences only. Checked studies attribute under half of the gap to unresolved V genes and leave the rest unexplained. The sample table lists 210,000 or so clones, 88% of them with a count of one. Jointly, the top ten make up 2.9% of the sample. Specimen: PBMCs. These TCRs come from a woman aged 18-30 years in good health and CMV-seronegative.

The chain has TRBV9 and TRBJ2-3, with TRBD1 identical over 9 bases. This CDR3 region has 16 residues. Per the germline V gene, CDR1 is SGDLS and CDR2 is YYNGEE. Losses at the gene ends were 4 bases for V and 6 bases for J; bases not matched to a gene: 12. Written as DNA, the CDR3 is TGTGCCAGCAGCCTTATCCCGGGACAGGGTTCCGATACGCAGTATTTT. Protein product: CASSLIPGQGSDTQYF.

The CDR3 DNA reads as TGCGCCAGCAGTGAGGCCGGGGGCGGGAGGTCTTACGAGCAGTACTTC. Residues: CASSEAGGGRSYEQYF. The chain carries TRBV10-2 and TRBJ2-7; 8 positions match TRBD2. CDR1 and CDR2 from the germline V gene are WSHSY and SAAADI. The CDR3 is 16 residues long. V lost 2 bases to trimming and J lost 4 bases; unmatched junction nucleotides: 10.

CDR3 coding DNA: TGTGCCAGCAGTGAACAGGGGGGTCAACAGACCCAGTACTTC. Translated, it gives CASSEQGGQQTQYF. The chain links TRBV28 to TRBJ2-5, with 8 nucleotides matching TRBD1. Losses at the gene ends were 5 bases for V and 6 bases for J; bases not matched to a gene: 8. This CDR3 is built from 14 residues. Germline V gives CDR1 MDHEN, CDR2 SYDVKM. Based on the CDR3 plus reference TRBV28 and TRBJ2-5, the full variable domain is DVKVTQSSRYLVKRTGEKVFLECVQDMDHENMFWYRQDPGLGLRLIYFSYDVKMKEKGDIPEGYSVSREKKERFSLILESASTNQTSMYLCASSEQGGQQTQYFGPGTRLLVL.

This chain joins TRBV28 and TRBJ2-5; 7 bases line up with TRBD1. V gave up 6 bases and J gave up 5 bases; unmatched junction bases: 9. The CDR3 extends over 14 amino acids. Germline V gene sequence: CDR1 MDHEN, CDR2 SYDVKM. The CDR3 DNA sequence: TGTGCCAGCAGGAACCGACAGGGCAGGGAGACCCAGTACTTC. It yields the protein CASRNRQGRETQYF.

CDR3 bases: TGTGCCAGTTGCGGACAGTACGCCTCCTACGAGCAGTACTTC. It translates to CASCGQYASYEQYF. The chain combines TRBV7-9 with TRBJ2-7; possibly TRBD1 for D (6 bases). The V gene's germline CDR1 is SEHNR and CDR2 FQNEAQ (reference sequence). The V and J ends lost 9 bases and 0 bases respectively, with 15 bases between them. The CDR3 has 14 amino acids.

This chain uses TRBV18 with TRBJ2-7; D possibly corresponds to TRBD2 (6 bases). Trimming took off 4 bases at V and 1 base at J, with 14 bases between the two ends. The CDR3 runs to 15 residues. Germline V gene sequence: CDR1 KGHSH, CDR2 LQKENI. CDR3 in amino acids: CASSLTLAESYEQYF. The DNA of the CDR3 is TGTGCCAGCTCACTGACCTTAGCGGAGTCCTACGAGCAGTACTTC.

This clone was seen once. The chain carries TRBV5-1 and TRBJ2-5; TRBD2 matches at 13 bases. The J segment lost 5 bases and the V segment lost 1 base, leaving 2 bases of the junction unmatched. Germline V lookup: CDR1 SGHRS, CDR2 YFSETQ. The CDR3 is 15 amino acids. The CDR3 here is CASSLTSGRAETQYF. Here the CDR3 DNA reads TGCGCCAGCAGCTTGACTAGCGGGAGGGCGGAGACCCAGTACTTC. Full variable domain (rest looked up from reference TRBV5-1 and TRBJ2-5): KAGVTQTPRYLIKTRGQQVTLSCSPISGHRSVSWYQQTPGQGLQFLFEYFSETQRNKGNFPGRFSGRQFSNSRSEMNVSTLELGDSALYLCASSLTSGRAETQYFGPGTRLLVL.

This chain links TRBV27 with TRBJ1-2, with 10 nucleotides matching TRBD1. The junction had 8 bases not matched to a gene; V was cut back by 1 base and J by 6 bases. The CDR3 is 16 residues long. The V gene's germline CDR1 is MNHEY and CDR2 SMNVEV (reference sequence). CDR3 amino acids: CASSLLSGTGEHGYTF. CDR3 nucleotide sequence: TGTGCCAGCAGTTTATTGTCTGGGACAGGGGAGCATGGCTACACCTTC.

This chain connects TRBV1 to TRBJ2-7; the D call in the table, TRBD1, was not verified against the DNA. TRBV1 is an annotated pseudogene. This CDR3 spans 14 amino acids. Here the CDR3 reads CTSSASSRTYEQYF. CDR3 nucleotide sequence: TGCACCAGCAGCGCCAGTTCCCGTACCTACGAGCAGTACTTC.

The chain links TRBV10-3 to TRBJ1-2; TRBD1 aligns across 8 bases. Germline CDR1 and CDR2: ENHRY and SYGVKD. The V segment lost 2 bases and the J segment 4 bases; nucleotides outside the gene matches: 6. This CDR3 is built from 15 residues. Here the CDR3 reads CAISEPGQVSYGYTF. CDR3 coding DNA: TGTGCCATCAGTGAGCCGGGACAGGTGTCCTATGGCTACACCTTC.

The rearrangement links TRBV6-5 to TRBJ2-5; D possibly corresponds to TRBD1 (6 bases). The CDR3 consists of 13 residues. Looked up from germline, CDR1 is MNHEY and CDR2 is SVGAGI. The V gene lost 4 bases and the J gene lost 5 bases, with 11 bases spanning the gap. CDR3 coding DNA: TGTGCCAGCAGTTGGACAGCAACGGAGACCCAGTACTTC. Translation gives CASSWTATETQYF.

The chain carries TRBV5-6 and TRBJ2-5; 7 bases agree with TRBD2. The germline gives CDR1 SGHDT, CDR2 YYEEEE. With V trimmed by 4 bases and J by 3 bases, 3 bases remained unmatched. This CDR3 has 13 amino acids. The CDR3 loop reads CASSKLAEETQYF. CDR3 bases: TGTGCCAGCAGCAAGCTAGCGGAAGAGACCCAGTACTTC.

This clone was observed a single time. The chain combines TRBV23-1 with TRBJ1-5; 7 bases match TRBD1. TRBV23-1 is identified as an open reading frame with a role that is uncertain. The CDR3 sequence is 22 residues long. V shed 0 bases and J 11 bases; nucleotides not matched to a gene: 31. The CDR3 region has the DNA TGCGCCAGCAGTCAATCGACCCACCAGGGGGTGGGGCCCCCCAGGGCCCGACGGTCCCAGCATTTT. Translation: CASSQSTHQGVGPPRARRSQHF.

The rearrangement links TRBV29-1 to TRBJ2-7, with 13 bases fitting TRBD2. There are 15 residues in the CDR3. The germline V gene has CDR1 SQVTM and CDR2 ANQGSEA. V lost 3 bases to trimming and J lost 4 bases; unmatched junction nucleotides: 6. The DNA for the CDR3 is TGCAGCGTTGAGGGGACTAGCGGGATGGATTACGAGCAGTACTTC. It translates to CSVEGTSGMDYEQYF.

This chain links TRBV6-5 with TRBJ2-2, with 7 bases lining up with TRBD1. Germline CDR1 MNHEY, CDR2 SVGAGI. J gave up 6 bases and V 7 bases, and 5 bases lay outside the gene matches. The CDR3 has 13 residues. CDR3 region: CASNPTGPGELFF. DNA for the CDR3: TGTGCCAGCAACCCGACAGGGCCCGGGGAGCTGTTTTTT.

The V call is TRBV20-1, the J call TRBJ2-3, with unresolved D. The CDR3 is 10 amino acids. Trimming pared 5 bases from V and 3 bases from J, leaving 3 bases between. The germline V gene has CDR1 DFQATT and CDR2 SNEGSKA (reference sequence). This chain's CDR3 is CSALTDTQYF. The CDR3 nucleotides are TGCAGTGCTTTAACAGATACGCAGTATTTT.

J is TRBJ2-3 and V is TRBV7-9; 7 nucleotides match TRBD2. The junction had 5 bases not matched to a gene; V was cut back by 5 bases and J by 3 bases. CDR1 SEHNR and CDR2 FQNEAQ come from the germline V gene (reference sequence). The CDR3 is made up of 14 amino acids. The CDR3 bases are TGTGCCAGCAGCAGCGGGAATTGGACAGATACGCAGTATTTT. It specifies CASSSGNWTDTQYF.

The rearrangement joins TRBV29-1 to TRBJ2-1, with D possibly TRBD1 on 6 matching bases. Germline CDR1 and CDR2: SQVTM and ANQGSEA. With 4 bases removed from V and 3 bases from J, the gap between germline ends came to 13 bases. The CDR3 totals 14 residues. The CDR3 DNA reads as TGCAGCGTTGCCTTCAGGGGCCGCTACAATGAGCAGTTCTTC. It is translated as CSVAFRGRYNEQFF.

The rearrangement joins TRBV18 to TRBJ1-2; D possibly corresponds to TRBD1 (6 bases). V was shortened by 3 bases and J by 8 bases, with 13 bases between the two germline ends. The germline V gene has CDR1 KGHSH and CDR2 LQKENI. The CDR3 is 13 residues long. Written as DNA, the CDR3 is TGTGCCAGCTCACCTTCGGACAGTCGGGGCTACACCTTC. Its translation: CASSPSDSRGYTF.

The J gene is TRBJ1-2, the V gene TRBV10-1; D remains unclear. The CDR3 has 16 residues. Germline V gene lookup returns CDR1 WNHNN and CDR2 SYGVQD (reference sequence). V gave up 6 bases and J gave up 1 base, with 18 bases separating them. This chain's CDR3 is CASRSLIDGDNYGYTF. The CDR3 DNA sequence: TGCGCCAGCAGGAGTTTAATAGACGGAGATAACTATGGCTACACCTTC.

This chain uses TRBV19 with TRBJ1-2; D gene ambiguous. Germline V gene lookup returns CDR1 LNHDA and CDR2 SQIVND (reference sequence). The CDR3 length is 18 residues. The ends were cut back, 6 bases at V and 3 bases at J, with 26 bases in the middle. The CDR3 loop reads CASSFTGERWVEDYGYTF. The CDR3, as DNA: TGTGCCAGTAGCTTCACCGGAGAAAGGTGGGTAGAAGACTATGGCTACACCTTC.

This clone occurred once. The rearrangement uses TRBV13 and TRBJ2-2; 8 bases agree with TRBD2. Germline V gene lookup returns CDR1 PRHDT and CDR2 FYEKMQ (reference sequence). The V segment lost 5 bases and the J segment 7 bases; nucleotides outside the gene matches: 15. The CDR3 loop spans 17 amino acids. The CDR3 protein is CASSPLGREGQNGELFF. In nucleotides, the CDR3 is TGTGCCAGCAGCCCTCTTGGTCGGGAGGGCCAAAACGGGGAGCTGTTTTTT.

The chain has TRBV13 and TRBJ2-3, with TRBD1 matching over 8 bases. Per germline, CDR1 PRHDT and CDR2 FYEKMQ (reference sequence). V was pared by 2 bases and J by 6 bases, with 10 bases of the junction left unmatched. The CDR3 spans 16 residues. CDR3 amino acids: CASSLWARGLKDTQYF. For the CDR3, the DNA is TGTGCCAGCAGCTTATGGGCCAGGGGGCTGAAGGATACGCAGTATTTT. Drawing the rest from reference TRBV13 and TRBJ2-3, the complete variable domain is AAGVIQSPRHLIKEKRETATLKCYPIPRHDTVYWYQQGPGQDPQFLISFYEKMQSDKGSIPDRFSAQQFSDYHSELNMSSLELGDSALYFCASSLWARGLKDTQYFGPGTRLTVL.

The chain carries TRBV7-8 and TRBJ2-7; a possible D gene is TRBD1 (7 bases). Trimming shortened V by 1 base and J by 4 bases, and 11 bases separated the two germline ends. This CDR3 comprises 14 residues. The V gene's germline CDR1 is SGHVS and CDR2 FQNEAQ. The CDR3 loop is CASSLGSGGYEQYF. CDR3 in DNA: TGTGCCAGCAGCTTAGGGTCAGGGGGGTACGAGCAGTACTTC.

This clone came up a few times. The rearrangement links TRBV6-1 to TRBJ1-2; no reliable D call. Germline CDR1 reads MNHNS; CDR2 reads SASEGT. V was pared by 5 bases and J by 4 bases, with 14 bases between. The CDR3 extends over 14 amino acids. The CDR3 reads CASSSGSLSYGYTF. CDR3 sequence (DNA): TGTGCCAGCAGTTCCGGGTCCTTATCCTATGGCTACACCTTC.

The rearrangement links TRBV27 to TRBJ2-7, with a weak D call TRBD2 (5 bases). V lost 7 bases and J lost 5, with 12 bases in between. The CDR3 is 12 residues long. The germline V gene has CDR1 MNHEY and CDR2 SMNVEV (reference sequence). The CDR3 loop is CASTSEGNEQYF. The CDR3 coding sequence is TGTGCCAGCACATCAGAGGGAAACGAGCAGTACTTC.

The chain carries TRBV11-2 and TRBJ1-2; TRBD1 matches at 10 bases. The germline CDR1 and CDR2 sequences are SGHAT and FQNNGV. The V segment lost 5 bases and the J segment 6 bases; nucleotides outside the gene matches: 6. This CDR3 comprises 14 residues. CDR3 in DNA: TGTGCCAGCAGCCCGAGGACAGGGGGAGATGGCTACACCTTC. Amino acids: CASSPRTGGDGYTF.